The source of this TCR beta chain is a study of beta chain features in type 1 diabetes. At the level of the study: Regarding age, gender and cell yields, patients proved similar to healthy donors.

cDNA synthesis used the whole RNA isolate, giving expressed TCRB sequences. Sequencing was performed with immunoSEQ multiplex PCR; in TCRdb, only in-frame clones are kept and a portion is missing. Among about 150,000 clones listed, approximately 52% were seen once. Germline trimming cut 6 bases from V and 1 base from J; bases unmatched to any gene: 6. This CDR3 is 15 amino acids long. Germline V gives CDR1 SEHNR, CDR2 FQNEAQ (reference sequence). Purities in excess of 95% were seen in all sorted populations. Material for sequencing was Tregs from blood. J is TRBJ1-3 and V is TRBV7-9, with 7 bases that match TRBD1. The TCR comes from a man between 18 and 29 years old in good health. CDR3 sequence: CASRPTGSSGNTIYF. CDR3 sequence (DNA): TGTGCCAGCAGACCGACAGGGTCGTCTGGAAACACCATATATTTT.